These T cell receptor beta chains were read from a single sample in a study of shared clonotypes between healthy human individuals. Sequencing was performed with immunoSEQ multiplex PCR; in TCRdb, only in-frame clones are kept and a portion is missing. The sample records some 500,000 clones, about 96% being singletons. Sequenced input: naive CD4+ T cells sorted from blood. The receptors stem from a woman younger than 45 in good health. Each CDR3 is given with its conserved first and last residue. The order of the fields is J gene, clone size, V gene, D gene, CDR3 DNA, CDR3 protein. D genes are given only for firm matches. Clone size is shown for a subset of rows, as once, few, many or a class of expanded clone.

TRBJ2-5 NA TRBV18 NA TGTGCCAGCTCACTCAGGGTCGGAGAGACCCAGTACTTC CASSLRVGETQYF
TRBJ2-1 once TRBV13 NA TGTGCCAGCAGCGAGAATGAGCAGTTCTTC CASSENEQFF
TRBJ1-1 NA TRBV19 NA TGTGCCAGTAGTCAAGGGGGGCCGGGAGAAGCTTTCTTT CASSQGGPGEAFF
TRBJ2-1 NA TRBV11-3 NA TGTGCCAGCAGCTTAGGTGCTGGATACAATGAGCAGTTCTTC CASSLGAGYNEQFF
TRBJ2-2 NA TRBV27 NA TGTGCCAGCAGTTTAATAGCAGTGAACACCGGGGAGCTGTTTTTT CASSLIAVNTGELFF
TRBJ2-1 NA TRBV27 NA TGTGCCAGCACCAAATCTAGGGTTTACAATGAGCAGTTCTTC CASTKSRVYNEQFF
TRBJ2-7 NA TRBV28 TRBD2 TGTGCCAGCAGTGCACCACCTAGCGGGAGCCCCTATGAGCAGTACTTC CASSAPPSGSPYEQYF
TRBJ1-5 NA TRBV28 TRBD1 TGTGCCAGCAGGAGTGACAGGGGGCTCAATCAGCCCCAGCATTTT CASRSDRGLNQPQHF
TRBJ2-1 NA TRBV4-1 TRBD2 TGCGCCAGCAGCCCCTTACCGGGACTAGCAGGGCTAGAGCAGTTCTTC CASSPLPGLAGLEQFF
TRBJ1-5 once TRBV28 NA TGTGCCAGCAGTTTATTAGGGCGGCCCCAGCATTTT CASSLLGRPQHF
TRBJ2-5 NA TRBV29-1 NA TGCAGCGTTGACGTCTCGAAGCGGGAGACCCAGTACTTC CSVDVSKRETQYF
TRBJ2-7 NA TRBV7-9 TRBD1 TGTGCCAGCAGCTTGGGACAGATCTACGAGCAGTACTTC CASSLGQIYEQYF
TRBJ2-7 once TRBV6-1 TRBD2 TGTGCCAGCAGTGACAGGACTAGCGGGATCCCCTACGAGCAGTACTTC CASSDRTSGIPYEQYF
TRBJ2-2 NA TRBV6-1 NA TGTGCCAGCAGTGAATTCCAGGGTCCCGGGGAGCTGTTTTTT CASSEFQGPGELFF
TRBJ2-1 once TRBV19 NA TGTGCCAGTAGTATAGCTCGGGACTCCTACAATGAGCAGTTCTTC CASSIARDSYNEQFF
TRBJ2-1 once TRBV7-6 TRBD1 TGTGCCAGCAGCGGACCGACAGGGGGCGATTCCTACAATGAGCAGTTCTTC CASSGPTGGDSYNEQFF
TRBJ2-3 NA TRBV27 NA TGTGCCAGCAGCCGAGGAGGTACCACTCGACCCGGGTGGGATACGCAGTATTTT CASSRGGTTRPGWDTQYF
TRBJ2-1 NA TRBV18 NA TGTGCCAGCTCACCAACTCCGGGAGATGAGCAGTTCTTC CASSPTPGDEQFF
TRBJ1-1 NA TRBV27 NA TGTGCCAGCAGTCCTACAATCCGAGGGGCTGAAGCTTTCTTT CASSPTIRGAEAFF
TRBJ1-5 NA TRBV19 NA TGTGCCAGTAGTATTGGGGACATCACCCCAGGCAATCAGCCCCAGCATTTT CASSIGDITPGNQPQHF
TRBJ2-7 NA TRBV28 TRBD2 TGTGCCAGCAGCTTAGATCTAGCGGGAGGTAAATACGAGCAGTACTTC CASSLDLAGGKYEQYF
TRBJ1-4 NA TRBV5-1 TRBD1 TGCGCCAGCGCTCGACAGGGGGCCGGGGCCAATGAAAAACTGTTTTTT CASARQGAGANEKLFF
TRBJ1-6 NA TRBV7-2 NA TGTGCCAGCAGCTTAGTACAGACGAACTACTCACCCCTCCACTTT CASSLVQTNYSPLHF
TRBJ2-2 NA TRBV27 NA TGTGCCAGCAGTTTTCAGACGGGAGTCTCCACCGGGGAGCTGTTTTTT CASSFQTGVSTGELFF
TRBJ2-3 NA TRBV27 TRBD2 TGTGCCAGCACCCAGAAGGGACTAGCGGGAGTTAAGGGGATCGGAGATACGCAGTATTTT CASTQKGLAGVKGIGDTQYF
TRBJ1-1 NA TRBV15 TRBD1 TGTGCCACCAGCAGGAGTGGTGGGACAGCGGTGAACACTGAAGCTTTCTTT CATSRSGGTAVNTEAFF
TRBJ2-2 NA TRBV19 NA TGTGCCAGTAGTGCGAGGGTCGGGGAGCTGTTTTTT CASSARVGELFF
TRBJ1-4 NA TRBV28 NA TGTGCCAGCATTGGGGGAGTTAATGAAAAACTGTTTTTT CASIGGVNEKLFF
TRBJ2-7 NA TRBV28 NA TGTGCCAGCAGGGGAGGGGGGGTACGGTACGAGCAGTACTTC CASRGGGVRYEQYF
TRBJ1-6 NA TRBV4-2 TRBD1 TGTGCCAGCAGCCGAATGACAGGGTCGGATTCACCCCTCCACTTT CASSRMTGSDSPLHF
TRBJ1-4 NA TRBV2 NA TGTGCCAGTATAGAGGCCCTTCTGGGGGAAAAACTGTTTTTT CASIEALLGEKLFF
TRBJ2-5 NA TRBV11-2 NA TGTGCCAGCAGCTTCGTCTCGCAGGCCCAAGAGACCCAGTACTTC CASSFVSQAQETQYF
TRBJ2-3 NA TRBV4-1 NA TGCGCCAGCAGCTCTTTTAGGACTGCCACAGATACGCAGTATTTT CASSSFRTATDTQYF
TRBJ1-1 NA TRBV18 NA TGTGCCAGCTCTCCCGGCACAGTGGGGATGAACACTGAAGCTTTCTTT CASSPGTVGMNTEAFF
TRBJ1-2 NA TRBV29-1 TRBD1 TGCAGCGCCGGGACAGGGGTTTATGGCTACACCTTC CSAGTGVYGYTF
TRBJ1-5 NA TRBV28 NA TGTGCCAGCAGTTCCCTGGGTACTGGCAATCAGCCCCAGCATTTT CASSSLGTGNQPQHF
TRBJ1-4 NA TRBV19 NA TGTGCCAGTACCAATCAAGGGGCGACTAATGAAAAACTGTTTTTT CASTNQGATNEKLFF
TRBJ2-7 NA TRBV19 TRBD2 TGTGCCAGTAGCCAGGGGGCTAGCGGGAGCTACGAGCAGTACTTC CASSQGASGSYEQYF
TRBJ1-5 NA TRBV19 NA TGTGCCAGTAGTTTTATTCGACAGAATAGCAATCAGCCCCAGCATTTT CASSFIRQNSNQPQHF
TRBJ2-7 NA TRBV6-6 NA TGTGCCAGCAGTTACAGGACCGTGGGAAGCTCCTACGAGCAGTACTTC CASSYRTVGSSYEQYF
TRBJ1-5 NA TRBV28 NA TGTGCCAGCAGTCCCCGAGGGCCAGGCAATCAGCCCCAGCATTTT CASSPRGPGNQPQHF
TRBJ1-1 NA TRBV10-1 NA TGCGCCAGCAGTACGCAGGGGATATCTGAAGCTTTCTTT CASSTQGISEAFF
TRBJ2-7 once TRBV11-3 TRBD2 TGTGCCAGCAGCCGAGGACTAGCGGAGGCCTACGAGCAGTACTTC CASSRGLAEAYEQYF
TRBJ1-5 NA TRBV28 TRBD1 TGTGCCAGCAGTTTATCGGATGGAACAGGGGCGGGGCCCCAGCATTTT CASSLSDGTGAGPQHF
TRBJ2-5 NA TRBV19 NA TGTGCCAGTAGTTCTACCGGACTGCAAGAGACCCAGTACTTC CASSSTGLQETQYF
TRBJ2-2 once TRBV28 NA TGTGCCAGCACCTTAACGGGGGCACAGCTGAACACCGGGGAGCTGTTTTTT CASTLTGAQLNTGELFF
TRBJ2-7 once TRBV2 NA TGTGCCAGCAGTGGGGGCGGCTCCGAGCAGTACTTC CASSGGGSEQYF
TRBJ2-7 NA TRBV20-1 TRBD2 TGCAGTGCTAGAGATCGGGGGGGGCAGTACTTC CSARDRGGQYF
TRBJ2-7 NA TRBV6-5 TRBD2 TGTGCCAGCAGTAGGGGACTAGCGGGCGCCTACGAGCAGTACTTC CASSRGLAGAYEQYF